Each of the 20 T cell receptor beta chains below was sequenced from the same sample in a study of blood T cell repertoires in COVID-19. Clones were read by immunoSEQ multiplex PCR, and TCRdb kept only the in-frame ones, dropping some. Here the sample spans more than 250,000 clones, around 89% being singletons. Source material: peripheral blood. The source of these receptors is a woman aged 50 to 65 with COVID-19, enrolled during active disease.

The chain is built from TRBV20-1 and TRBJ1-1, with D uncertain. CDR3 length: 10 residues. In germline, CDR1 is DFQATT, CDR2 SNEGSKA (reference sequence). Trimming removed 3 bases at V and 3 bases at J, with 2 bases between. The CDR3 DNA reads as TGCAGTGCTAGCGACACTGAAGCTTTCTTT. This translates into CSASDTEAFF.

The chain carries TRBV30 and TRBJ2-7; TRBD1 might be the D (6 bases). The CDR3 has 15 amino acids. V lost 0 bases, J lost 6 bases, and 18 bases lay in between. The germline gives CDR1 GTSNPN, CDR2 SVGIG (reference sequence). The CDR3, as DNA: TGTGCCTGGAGTGTAGTGGGGGCCCATTACTCCGAGCAGTACTTC. Protein sequence: CAWSVVGAHYSEQYF.

The chain links TRBV18 to TRBJ1-2; tentative D call: TRBD1 (6 bases). The CDR3 runs to 12 residues. CDR1 and CDR2 from the germline V gene are KGHSH and LQKENI. The germline V and J ends were trimmed by 3 bases and 10 bases, with 12 bases remaining between them. CDR3 sequence: CASSPNRDIYTF. The CDR3 DNA follows: TGTGCCAGCTCACCCAACCGGGACATCTACACCTTC.

The V gene is TRBV24-1, the J gene TRBJ2-7, with 12 bases fitting TRBD1. The CDR3 totals 15 residues. With V trimmed by 2 bases and J by 6 bases, 4 bases remained unmatched. CDR1 and CDR2 from the germline V gene are KGHDR and SFDVKD. CDR3 sequence: CATSDSGTGGIEQYF. The DNA of the CDR3 is TGTGCCACCAGTGATTCGGGGACAGGGGGCATCGAGCAGTACTTC.

This clone was observed a single time. The rearrangement joins TRBV13 to TRBJ2-5; 10 nucleotides align to TRBD1. V shed 7 bases, J shed 2 bases, and the junction held 10 bases outside the gene matches. Germline CDR1 is PRHDT and CDR2 is FYEKMQ (reference sequence). This CDR3 spans 16 amino acids. CDR3 DNA sequence: TGTGCCAGCAACAGACAGGGGGCTAGTGGTCAAGAGACCCAGTACTTC. Amino acid sequence: CASNRQGASGQETQYF.

The rearrangement joins TRBV25-1 to TRBJ2-1; 9 bases line up with TRBD1. V lost 1 base to trimming and J lost 1 base; unmatched junction nucleotides: 2. The CDR3 has 16 amino acids. Looked up from germline, CDR1 is MGHDK and CDR2 is SYGVNS. The DNA of the CDR3 is TGTGCCAGCAGTGAATGGACAGGGGCTTCCTACAATGAGCAGTTCTTC. Encoded protein: CASSEWTGASYNEQFF.

The chain recombines TRBV9 with TRBJ1-6; D remains ambiguous. From germline, CDR1 is SGDLS and CDR2 YYNGEE. V was trimmed by 4 bases and J by 9 bases, leaving 11 bases between them. The CDR3 totals 13 residues. The CDR3: CASSRERGSPLHF. In DNA, the CDR3 is TGTGCCAGCAGCCGAGAGCGGGGTTCACCCCTCCACTTT.

The chain recombines TRBV12-3 or TRBV12-4 with TRBJ1-2; no clear D gene. V was shortened by 5 bases and J by 3 bases, with 10 bases between the two germline ends. The CDR3 is 13 residues long. The CDR3 DNA is TGTGCCAGCAGTCCCCCGAGCGACTATGGCTACACCTTC. Its protein product is CASSPPSDYGYTF.

The V call is TRBV21-1, the J call TRBJ1-1; TRBD1, as called in the table, went unchecked against the DNA. TRBV21-1 is marked as a pseudogene. This CDR3 is 17 amino acids long. CDR3 coding DNA: TGTGCCAGCAGCAAAAGGGTGGGACAGACGATAGACACTGAAGCTTTCTTT. Its protein product is CASSKRVGQTIDTEAFF.

This chain uses TRBV27 with TRBJ2-4; possibly TRBD1 for D (6 bases). The CDR3 contains 13 residues. Trimming stripped 4 bases from V and 10 bases from J, with 14 bases between. Per germline, CDR1 MNHEY and CDR2 SMNVEV (reference sequence). In DNA form, the CDR3 reads TGTGCCAGCAGTTCCTGGACAGATCGGATTCAGTACTTC. Protein: CASSSWTDRIQYF.

V gene TRBV24-1 combines with J gene TRBJ2-5, with 7 bases that match TRBD1. After removal of 1 base from V and 4 bases from J, the junction contained 5 bases not matched to a gene. Germline CDR1 reads KGHDR; CDR2 reads SFDVKD. The CDR3 contains 15 residues. The CDR3, as DNA: TGTGCCACCAGTGATTTTGGACAGGCGGGAGAGACCCAGTACTTC. Its translation is CATSDFGQAGETQYF.

The chain links TRBV3-1 (or the pseudogene TRBV3-2) to TRBJ2-2; perhaps TRBD2 as D (5 bases). Germline V gene lookup returns CDR1 LGHDT and CDR2 YNNKEL (reference sequence). V gave up 8 bases and J gave up 0 bases, with 16 bases separating them. This CDR3 is built from 16 residues. DNA for the CDR3: TGTGCCAGCGCCCTACAAGCGGTAACGAACACCGGGGAGCTGTTTTTT. Its translation: CASALQAVTNTGELFF.

V is TRBV7-9 and J is TRBJ2-2, with D possibly TRBD2 on 5 matching bases. This CDR3 region has 16 residues. V shed 2 bases and J shed 1 base, with 11 bases lying between them. CDR1 SEHNR and CDR2 FQNEAQ come from the germline V gene (reference sequence). The CDR3 bases are TGTGCCAGCAGCTTAATCCCCGGGGAGAACACCGGGGAGCTGTTTTTT. As protein: CASSLIPGENTGELFF.

The chain has TRBV11-2 and TRBJ1-2, with TRBD1 matching 8 bases. The germline V gene encodes CDR1 SGHAT and CDR2 FQNNGV. The CDR3 loop spans 16 amino acids. V trimming: 3 bases; J trimming: 4 bases; junction bases outside the gene matches: 10. The CDR3 DNA follows: TGTGCCAGCAGCTTCCCCGGGACAGGAGCCATCTATGGCTACACCTTC. This sequence encodes CASSFPGTGAIYGYTF. Using reference TRBV11-2 and TRBJ1-2 for the parts outside the CDR3, the full variable domain is EAGVAQSPRYKIIEKRQSVAFWCNPISGHATLYWYQQILGQGPKLLIQFQNNGVVDDSQLPKDRFSAERLKGVDSTLKIQPAKLEDSAVYLCASSFPGTGAIYGYTFGSGTRLTVV.

J is TRBJ2-7 and V is TRBV19; TRBD2 aligns across 9 bases. This CDR3 is built from 15 residues. The junction had 11 bases not matched to a gene; V was cut back by 6 bases and J by 5 bases. Per germline, CDR1 LNHDA and CDR2 SQIVND (reference sequence). The DNA of the CDR3 is TGTGCCAGTAGCCCGATAGCGGGAGTCTACGACGAGCAGTACTTC. Encoded protein: CASSPIAGVYDEQYF.

The chain combines TRBV5-5 with TRBJ2-4, with a possible D match to TRBD2 (6 bases). V shed 1 base and J shed 0 bases, with 8 bases lying between them. The germline V gene has CDR1 SGHKS and CDR2 YYEKEE (reference sequence). This CDR3 region has 15 residues. The CDR3 loop is CASSLLAVAKNIQYF. As DNA, the CDR3 is TGTGCCAGCAGCTTGTTAGCGGTAGCCAAAAACATTCAGTACTTC. The full variable domain, its missing parts supplied by reference TRBV5-5 and TRBJ2-4, is DAGVTQSPTHLIKTRGQQVTLRCSPISGHKSVSWYQQVLGQGPQFIFQYYEKEERGRGNFPDRFSARQFPNYSSELNVNALLLGDSALYLCASSLLAVAKNIQYFGAGTRLSVL.

The CDR3 is CASSLDSGQPQHF. The DNA of the CDR3 is TGTGCCAGCAGCTTAGATTCGGGTCAGCCCCAGCATTTT. The rearrangement uses TRBV11-2 and TRBJ1-5; D is unresolved. Trimming pared 0 bases from V and 6 bases from J, leaving 6 bases between. This CDR3 region has 13 residues. Germline-derived CDR1 and CDR2 are SGHAT and FQNNGV. Complete variable domain (other parts from reference TRBV11-2 and TRBJ1-5): EAGVAQSPRYKIIEKRQSVAFWCNPISGHATLYWYQQILGQGPKLLIQFQNNGVVDDSQLPKDRFSAERLKGVDSTLKIQPAKLEDSAVYLCASSLDSGQPQHFGDGTRLSIL.

The rearrangement uses TRBV18 and TRBJ2-1, with TRBD2 identical over 10 bases. This CDR3 contains 17 residues. Germline CDR1 KGHSH, CDR2 LQKENI. The junction had 3 bases not matched to a gene; V was cut back by 1 base and J by 0 bases. The CDR3 loop is CASSPRASGSSYNEQFF. CDR3 nucleotides: TGTGCCAGCTCACCACGGGCTAGCGGGAGCTCCTACAATGAGCAGTTCTTC.

The chain has TRBV28 and TRBJ1-2; 12 positions agree with TRBD1. Trimming took 8 bases from V and 7 from J; bases not matched to a gene: 14. The CDR3 contains 16 residues. The germline gives CDR1 MDHEN, CDR2 SYDVKM. In nucleotides, the CDR3 is TGTGCCAGCTCGGAGGTTAGGGACAGGGGGCTGAGTGGCTACACCTTC. Translating it yields CASSEVRDRGLSGYTF.

This clone was detected once. The V and J genes are TRBV30 and TRBJ2-5; TRBD1 aligns across 7 bases. The CDR3 length is 14 residues. The V gene end was trimmed by 4 bases and the J gene end by 2 bases; junction bases not matched to a gene: 7. Germline lookup yields CDR1 GTSNPN and CDR2 SVGIG (reference sequence). Here the CDR3 reads CAWNLGTVQETQYF. The DNA for the CDR3 is TGTGCCTGGAACCTAGGGACAGTTCAAGAGACCCAGTACTTC.